This T cell receptor beta chain was captured by sequencing in a study of blood T cell repertoires in COVID-19. The overall study: Samples taken during acute and convalescent COVID-19 were collected in the United States, Italy and Spain. T cells, B-cell-depleted T cells, or PBMCs supplied cDNA or gDNA.

This clone was counted only a few times. The CDR3 sequence is 16 residues long. V dropped 0 bases and J dropped 1 base, with 12 bases sitting between them. Authors' methods: Using reference gene primer amplification, nucleated cell counts were estimated. Assay used: immunoSEQ multiplex PCR; TCRdb lists only in-frame clones, some missing. V, J and clone size are taken as reported in that table, and D and trimming were inferred from the DNA itself. The data contain 400,000 to 450,000 clones, 86% of them singletons. V is TRBV23-1 and J is TRBJ1-2; D not resolved. TRBV23-1 is annotated as an ORF whose role is uncertain. The sample taken for sequencing was peripheral blood. The receptor comes from a woman younger than 45 with active or convalescent COVID-19. The CDR3 DNA reads as TGCGCCAGCAGTCAATCTTTGACACCGGATAACTATGGCTACACCTTC. Translation: CASSQSLTPDNYGYTF.